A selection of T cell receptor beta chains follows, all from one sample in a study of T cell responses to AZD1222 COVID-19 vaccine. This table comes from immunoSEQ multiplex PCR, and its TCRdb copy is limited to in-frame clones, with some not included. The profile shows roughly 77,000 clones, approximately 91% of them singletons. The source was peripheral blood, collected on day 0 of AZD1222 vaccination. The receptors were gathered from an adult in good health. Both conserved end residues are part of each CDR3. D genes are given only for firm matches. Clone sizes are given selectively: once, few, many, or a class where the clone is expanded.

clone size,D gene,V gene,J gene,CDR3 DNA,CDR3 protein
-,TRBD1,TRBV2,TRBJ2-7,TGTGCCAGCAGGGCACGACAGGGGCGAACCTACGAGCAGTACTTC,CASRARQGRTYEQYF
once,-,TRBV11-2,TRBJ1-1,TGTGCCAGCAGCTTAATGGCAGTTTTGAACACTGAAGCTTTCTTT,CASSLMAVLNTEAFF
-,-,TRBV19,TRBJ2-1,TGTGCCAGTAGTTCGACTGTCAATGAGCAGTTCTTC,CASSSTVNEQFF
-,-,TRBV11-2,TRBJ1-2,TGTGCCAGCAGCTTAGCGGCCGGAAGCTATGGCTACACCTTC,CASSLAAGSYGYTF
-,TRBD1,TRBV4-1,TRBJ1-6,TGCGCCAGCAGCCAGGAGGACAGGGCGAATTCACCCCTCCACTTT,CASSQEDRANSPLHF
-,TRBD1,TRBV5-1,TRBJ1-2,TGCGCCAGCAGCCCCGGACAGGATAACTATGGCTACACCTTC,CASSPGQDNYGYTF
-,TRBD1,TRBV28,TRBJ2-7,TGTGCCAGCAGTCTGGACGGACAGGTACGATACGAGCAGTACTTC,CASSLDGQVRYEQYF
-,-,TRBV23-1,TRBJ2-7,TGCGCCAGCAGTCAATCCGGGAGCTACTCCTACGAGCAGTACTTC,CASSQSGSYSYEQYF
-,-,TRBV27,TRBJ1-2,TGTGCCAGCAGTTTAATGGACGGAAACTATGGCTACACCTTC,CASSLMDGNYGYTF
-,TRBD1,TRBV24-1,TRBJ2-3,TGTGCCACCAGTGACTTGGGGACAGGGTACACAGATACGCAGTATTTT,CATSDLGTGYTDTQYF
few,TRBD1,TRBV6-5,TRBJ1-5,TGTGCCAGCAAACCCGGGACAGGCGGCAATCAGCCCCAGCATTTT,CASKPGTGGNQPQHF
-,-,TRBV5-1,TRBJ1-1,TGCGCCAGCAGCCATGGGATGAACACTGAAGCTTTCTTT,CASSHGMNTEAFF
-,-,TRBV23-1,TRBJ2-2,TGCGCCAGCAGTCAATCACAGGAGCCTGGGTGCGGGGAGCTGTTTTTT,CASSQSQEPGCGELFF
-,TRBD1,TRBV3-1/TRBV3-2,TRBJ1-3,TGTGCCAGCAGCCAAGGGCGACAGGGGCGGAACACCATATATTTT,CASSQGRQGRNTIYF
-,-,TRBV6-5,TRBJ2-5,TGTGGGACCCGCGGGGCACGCCAAGAGACCCAGTACTTC,CGTRGARQETQYF
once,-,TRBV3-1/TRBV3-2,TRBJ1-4,TGTGCCAGCAGCCCCCGTAGGGGAACTAATGAAAAACTGTTTTTT,CASSPRRGTNEKLFF
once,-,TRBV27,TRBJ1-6,TGTGCCAGCAGGGATTATGGGGATGTAGGATCACCCCTCCACTTT,CASRDYGDVGSPLHF
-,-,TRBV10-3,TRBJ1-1,TGTGCCATCAGTGGGAAGTTCATGAACACTGAAGCTTTCTTT,CAISGKFMNTEAFF
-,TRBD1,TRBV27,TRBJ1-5,TGTGCCAGCAGCCCTCAGGGGGCAGGAGGTCAGCCCCAGCATTTT,CASSPQGAGGQPQHF
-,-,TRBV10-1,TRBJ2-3,TGCGCCAGCAGTGAGTCGAAGACTAGGGCGGATACGCAGTATTTT,CASSESKTRADTQYF
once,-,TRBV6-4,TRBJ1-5,TGTGCCAGCAGCACAGGGAGTAATCAGCCCCAGCATTTT,CASSTGSNQPQHF
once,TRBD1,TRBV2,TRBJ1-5,TGTGCCAGGTCGACAGGGTCGGATCAGCCCCAGCATTTT,CARSTGSDQPQHF
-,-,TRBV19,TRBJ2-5,TGTGCCAGTAGTGCGGGTGGGCAAGAGACCCAGTACTTC,CASSAGGQETQYF
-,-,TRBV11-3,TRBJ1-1,TGTGCCAGCAGCTTGCAGGGACAGAACACTGAAGCTTTCTTT,CASSLQGQNTEAFF
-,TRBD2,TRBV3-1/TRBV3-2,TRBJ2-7,TGTGCCAGCAGCCAAGAAGTAAGACTAGCGGGGGACGAGCAGTACTTC,CASSQEVRLAGDEQYF
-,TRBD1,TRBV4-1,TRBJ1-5,TGCGCCAGCAGCCAGCCGGGACAGGGGGCATCTCAGCCCCAGCATTTT,CASSQPGQGASQPQHF
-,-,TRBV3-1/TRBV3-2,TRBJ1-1,TGTGCCAGCAGCCTAGAGGGACTAGCTTTCTTT,CASSLEGLAFF
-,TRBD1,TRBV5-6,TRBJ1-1,TGTGCCAGCAGCTTTTTGAGGACAGGAGGTTTCGCTGAAGCTTTCTTT,CASSFLRTGGFAEAFF
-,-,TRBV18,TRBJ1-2,TGTGCCAGCTCACCACCCCAAGGGACATTAGGCTATGGCTACACCTTC,CASSPPQGTLGYGYTF
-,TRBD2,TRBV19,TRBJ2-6,TGTGCCAGTACCCTGGCCGCGGGGGCTGGGGCCAACGTCCTGACTTTC,CASTLAAGAGANVLTF
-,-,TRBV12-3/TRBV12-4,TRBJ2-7,TGTGCCAGCAGTCTCGACGGATCCTACGAGCAGTACTTC,CASSLDGSYEQYF
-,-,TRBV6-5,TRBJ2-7,TGTGCCAGCAGTTACTACAAGGACCCTACCTACGAGCAGTACTTC,CASSYYKDPTYEQYF
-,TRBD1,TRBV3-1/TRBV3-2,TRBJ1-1,TGTGCCAGCAGCCAAGGCCCTGGACAGGAGAAAGGGAACACTGAAGCTTTCTTT,CASSQGPGQEKGNTEAFF
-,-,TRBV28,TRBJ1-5,TGTGCCAGCAGTCCCGGGGGCATTCAGCCCCAGCATTTT,CASSPGGIQPQHF
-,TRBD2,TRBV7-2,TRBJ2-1,TGTGCCAGCAGCCGTGTGGCTAGCGGGGGGAACAATGAGCAGTTCTTC,CASSRVASGGNNEQFF
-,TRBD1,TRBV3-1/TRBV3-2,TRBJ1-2,TGTGCCAGCAGCCATCATCCGGGACAGGGGACGTTTGCTAACTATGGCTACACCTTC,CASSHHPGQGTFANYGYTF
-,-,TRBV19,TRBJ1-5,TGTGCCAGTAGTATAGGTGGGGTTGGCAATCAGCCCCAGCATTTT,CASSIGGVGNQPQHF
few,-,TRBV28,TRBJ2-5,TGTGCCAGCAGTTCCACAGGGTATGGTTTGGGGACCCAGTACTTC,CASSSTGYGLGTQYF
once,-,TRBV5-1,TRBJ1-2,TGCGCCAGCAGCTTGGGAAGGGGCTATGGCTACACCTTC,CASSLGRGYGYTF
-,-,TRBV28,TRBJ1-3,TGTGCCAGCAGGACGGCCAACTCTGGAAACACCATATATTTT,CASRTANSGNTIYF
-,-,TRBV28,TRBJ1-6,TGTGCCAGCAGTTCCCGAGGGGTAGGTAATTCACCCCTCCACTTT,CASSSRGVGNSPLHF
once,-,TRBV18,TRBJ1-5,TGTGCCAGCTCACCAGCAGGTACCTTAAATCAGCCCCAGCATTTT,CASSPAGTLNQPQHF
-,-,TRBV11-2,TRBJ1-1,TGTGCCAGCAGCCAAAGAGGGTGGCCAGACCTGAACACTGAAGCTTTCTTT,CASSQRGWPDLNTEAFF
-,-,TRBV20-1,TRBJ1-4,TGCAGTGCTAGTTCCAGAGCAAATGAAAAACTGTTTTTT,CSASSRANEKLFF
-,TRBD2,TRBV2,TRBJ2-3,TGTGCCAGCAAGAACGGGGGGGCTGGAGATACGCAGTATTTT,CASKNGGAGDTQYF
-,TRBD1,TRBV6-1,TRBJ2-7,TGTGCCAGCAGTGCCCATGACAGGGTAGCCTTCTACGAGCAGTACTTC,CASSAHDRVAFYEQYF
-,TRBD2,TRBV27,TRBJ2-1,TGTGCCAGCAGTTTATTCCCCCGGGGGGGGAAGCAGTTCTTC,CASSLFPRGGKQFF
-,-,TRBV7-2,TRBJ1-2,TGTGCCAGCAGCCCCCGGACCCCCCGGGGCGGCTACACCTTC,CASSPRTPRGGYTF
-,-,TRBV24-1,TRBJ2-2,TGTGCCACCAGTGAATTCAGGGCGAACGGCGGGGAGCTGTTTTTT,CATSEFRANGGELFF
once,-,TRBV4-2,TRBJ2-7,TGTGCCAGCCTCGCCCGTAGGTCTGTTAGGGACGAGCAGTACTTC,CASLARRSVRDEQYF
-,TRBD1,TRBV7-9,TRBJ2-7,TGTGCCAGCAGCTTTAGGGACAGGGGGTCCTACGAGCAGTACTTC,CASSFRDRGSYEQYF
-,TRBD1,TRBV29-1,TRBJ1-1,TGCAGCGTGGGGGACAGTGAAGCTTTCTTT,CSVGDSEAFF
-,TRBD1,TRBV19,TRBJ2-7,TGTGCCAGTAGTAGTACAGGGGGAGGCTACGAGCAGTACTTC,CASSSTGGGYEQYF
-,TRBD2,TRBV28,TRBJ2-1,TGTGCCAGCAGTCCTTCTCGCGGGGGGGGAAATGAGCAGTTCTTC,CASSPSRGGGNEQFF
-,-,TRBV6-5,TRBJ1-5,TGTGCCAGCAGCACCACAGGTACCGCCCGGCAGCCCCAGCATTTT,CASSTTGTARQPQHF
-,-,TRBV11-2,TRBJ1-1,TGTGCCAGCAGCTTGGCGGGGGGTGCCACTGAAGCTTTCTTT,CASSLAGGATEAFF
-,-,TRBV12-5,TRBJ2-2,TGTGCTAGTAAGGAGGGACAGTCGAACACCGGGGAGCTGTTTTTT,CASKEGQSNTGELFF
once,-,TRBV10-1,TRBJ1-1,TGCGCCAGCAGTAGTAAATCGAACACTGAAGCTTTCTTT,CASSSKSNTEAFF
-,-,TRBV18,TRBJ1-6,TGTGCCAGCTCACCAATGAATAGCCAGGGGCCCAATAATTCACCCCTCCACTTT,CASSPMNSQGPNNSPLHF